A selection of T cell receptor beta chains follows, all from one sample in a study of cytomegalovirus exposure and HLA in healthy donors. Libraries were prepared by immunoSEQ multiplex PCR; TCRdb keeps only in-frame clonotypes and omits some of them. This sample yields roughly 150,000 clones, of which approximately 81% are seen a single time; over 1.3% belongs to the top ten. The specimen was PBMCs. These receptors all stem from a man aged 18-30 years in good health and CMV-seronegative. CDR3s include the opening cysteine and the closing phenylalanine or tryptophan. D genes are given only for firm matches. Size is omitted from some rows. Given values are once, few, many or a class for expanded clones.

d_call	v_call	j_call	clone_size	cdr3_nt	cdr3_aa
TRBD2	TRBV6-5	TRBJ2-5	-	TGTGCCAGCAGTGGATCGTTAGCGGGAGGAGAGACCCAGTACTTC	CASSGSLAGGETQYF
-	TRBV25-1	TRBJ1-4	-	TGTGCCAGCACGCGGGGGGCTAATGAAAAACTGTTTTTT	CASTRGANEKLFF
-	TRBV27	TRBJ1-4	-	TGTGCCAGCAGTTCTCTCATCAACCGACAGGACGCTAACAATGAAAAACTGTTTTTT	CASSSLINRQDANNEKLFF
TRBD1	TRBV10-3	TRBJ2-7	few	TGTGCCATCAGGACCGGGACAGGGGAGTACGAGCAGTACTTC	CAIRTGTGEYEQYF
TRBD1	TRBV5-6	TRBJ1-2	-	TGTGCCAGCAGCCCACTATGGGGACAGGGGAGTTTTGGCTACACCTTC	CASSPLWGQGSFGYTF
-	TRBV27	TRBJ2-5	-	TGTGCCAGCAGTCTCCAGGGGGGCAGCGAGGAGACCCAGTACTTC	CASSLQGGSEETQYF
TRBD2	TRBV4-1	TRBJ2-2	-	TGCGCCAGCAGCCAAGATTCCCGGACAATCGGCCGGACTAGCGGGAGAGCCGGGGAGCTGTTTTTT	CASSQDSRTIGRTSGRAGELFF
TRBD1	TRBV15	TRBJ2-5	-	TGTGCCACCAGCAGGGACAGGGGAGGAGAGACCCAGTACTTC	CATSRDRGGETQYF
TRBD1	TRBV7-2	TRBJ2-1	-	TGTGCCAGCAGCTTTCGGCCGGACAGGGACAATGAGCAGTTCTTC	CASSFRPDRDNEQFF
-	TRBV4-3	TRBJ2-7	-	TGCGCCAGCAGCCGCCAGGGGGGACTCCCCTACGAGCAGTACTTC	CASSRQGGLPYEQYF
-	TRBV6-1	TRBJ2-1	-	TGTGCCAGCACTCAACAGGGTCTGAACAATGAGCAGTTCTTC	CASTQQGLNNEQFF
TRBD2	TRBV2	TRBJ2-1	once	TGTGCCAGCACCTGGACCGGGACTAGCGTCCACAATGAGCAGTTCTTC	CASTWTGTSVHNEQFF
-	TRBV5-4	TRBJ2-7	-	TGTGCCAGCAGCTCTGAGGCCCCCGGAGCCGAGCAGTACTTC	CASSSEAPGAEQYF
TRBD1	TRBV2	TRBJ1-5	-	TGTGCCAGCAGTCCCGGGACAGGGGATCAGCCCCAGCATTTT	CASSPGTGDQPQHF
TRBD1	TRBV2	TRBJ2-2	-	TGTGCCAGCAGCTACCAGACAGGGGCCGGGGAGCTGTTTTTT	CASSYQTGAGELFF
-	TRBV5-1	TRBJ2-3	-	TGCGCCAGCAGCTTATATCCCGTGGGTCGGAGCGCCGGAACAGATACGCAGTATTTT	CASSLYPVGRSAGTDTQYF
-	TRBV27	TRBJ1-5	-	TGTGCCAGCAGCGGAAACAGGGATGATCAGCCCCAGCATTTT	CASSGNRDDQPQHF
TRBD2	TRBV6-1	TRBJ2-7	-	TGTGCCAGCCCTCGGACTAGCGGGAGTAATAACGAGCAGTACTTC	CASPRTSGSNNEQYF
-	TRBV7-2	TRBJ2-7	few	TGTGCCAGCCGGGGGTCCTACGAGCAGTACTTC	CASRGSYEQYF
TRBD1	TRBV27	TRBJ2-7	few	TGTGCCAGCAGTCTCAGGGGGCCCACCTACGAGCAGTACTTC	CASSLRGPTYEQYF
TRBD2	TRBV4-3	TRBJ2-4	-	TGCGCCAGCAGCCAAGATCTACTAGCGGAAAACATTCAGTACTTC	CASSQDLLAENIQYF
-	TRBV6-4	TRBJ2-1	once	TGTGCCAGCAGGGGGAGGAGCCTTCTTGGGGGGCAGTTCTTC	CASRGRSLLGGQFF
-	TRBV4-1	TRBJ2-1	-	TGCGCCAGCAGCTTAGGAGGCGAGCAGTTCTTC	CASSLGGEQFF
-	TRBV4-3	TRBJ2-5	-	TGCGCCAGCAGCCAAGATCGGGTGAGGACCCAGTACTTC	CASSQDRVRTQYF
-	TRBV14	TRBJ1-1	-	TGTGCCAGCAGCCAATCTAACGGAGGGACTGAAGCTTTCTTT	CASSQSNGGTEAFF
TRBD2	TRBV11-3	TRBJ2-2	-	TGTGCCAGCAGCCCCGGGACTAGCGGCACCGGGGAGCTGTTTTTT	CASSPGTSGTGELFF
TRBD1	TRBV14	TRBJ2-3	-	TGTGCCAGCAGCGGCCGGGACAGGGGGACAGATACGCAGTATTTT	CASSGRDRGTDTQYF
TRBD2	TRBV5-1	TRBJ2-3	-	TGCGCCAGCAGCTTGGGGGGACTAGCGGGACGGCTGGCGGCAGATACGCAGTATTTT	CASSLGGLAGRLAADTQYF
TRBD2	TRBV7-2	TRBJ2-1	-	TGTGCCAGTAGCCCTAGACTAGCGGCTGACAATGAGCAGTTCTTC	CASSPRLAADNEQFF
TRBD1	TRBV4-3	TRBJ2-3	once	TGCGCCAGCAGCCAGACAAGACAGGGCCTGATGCGCACAGATACGCAGTATTTT	CASSQTRQGLMRTDTQYF
-	TRBV27	TRBJ2-1	-	TGTGCCAGCTTGTCTCTGACAGAATACAATGAGCAGTTCTTC	CASLSLTEYNEQFF
TRBD2	TRBV5-1	TRBJ2-7	-	TGCGCCAGCAGCTTGGCGAGCGGGAGCCAGATTTACGAGCAGTACTTC	CASSLASGSQIYEQYF
TRBD1	TRBV5-6	TRBJ1-1	-	TGTGCCAGCAGCCTAGGACAGGCGAGGTTGGACTTC	CASSLGQARLDF
TRBD2	TRBV9	TRBJ2-3	-	TGTGCCAGCAGCGGGAGCGGGAGTGGGGCAGATACGCAGTATTTT	CASSGSGSGADTQYF
TRBD2	TRBV10-1	TRBJ2-5	-	TGCGCCAGCAGTGGCAGCGGGGGGACCCAAGAGACCCAGTACTTC	CASSGSGGTQETQYF
-	TRBV7-2	TRBJ2-4	-	TGTGCCAGCAGCTTAGTAGTGGCCCAGGTTCAGTACTTC	CASSLVVAQVQYF
TRBD2	TRBV4-1	TRBJ2-7	-	TGCGCCAGCAGCCAGTTGGCTAGCGGAACCCTGGGCGAGCAGTACTTC	CASSQLASGTLGEQYF
-	TRBV2	TRBJ1-5	-	TGTGCCAGCAGTGAAGCGGGAGGGTATCAGCCCCAGCATTTT	CASSEAGGYQPQHF
-	TRBV10-3	TRBJ2-7	-	TGTGCCATCAGTGAGCGGGGTTCCGGCTACGAGCAGTACTTC	CAISERGSGYEQYF
TRBD2	TRBV10-3	TRBJ2-7	-	TGTGCCATCAGTGAGTCGACGGATAGCGGGAGTCTCGACGAGCAGTACTTC	CAISESTDSGSLDEQYF
TRBD1	TRBV27	TRBJ1-2	few	TGTGCCAGCAGTTTATCGCAGGGGGCTGGAGGCTACACCTTC	CASSLSQGAGGYTF
TRBD2	TRBV2	TRBJ2-5	once	TGTGCCAGCAGTGAACTGGCTAGCGGTAAAGAGACCCAGTACTTC	CASSELASGKETQYF
-	TRBV27	TRBJ2-6	few	TGTGCCAGCAGTCCCAACCTAGCGCGAGGGGCCAACGTCCTGACTTTC	CASSPNLARGANVLTF
TRBD1	TRBV19	TRBJ1-5	once	TGTGCCAGTAGTGAGGACAGGGGCGGTTATCAGCCCCAGCATTTT	CASSEDRGGYQPQHF
-	TRBV28	TRBJ2-7	-	TGTGCCAGCAGCCCCTCCTTGTGGCGGGCTTACGAGCAGTACTTC	CASSPSLWRAYEQYF
-	TRBV7-2	TRBJ2-7	-	TGTGCCAGCAGCCGACAGGACACAGGGAGATCTCCTCCCTACGAGCAGTACTTC	CASSRQDTGRSPPYEQYF